These 10 T cell receptor beta chains came from one sample sequenced in a study of beta chain features in type 1 diabetes. Investigators reverse transcribed all isolated RNA, so they sequenced expressed TCRB transcripts. Assay used: immunoSEQ multiplex PCR; TCRdb lists only in-frame clones, some missing. This sample yields about 900,000 clones, of which 17% are seen a single time; 0.02% to 0.025% belongs to the top ten. Material for sequencing was naive CD4+ T cells from blood. The receptors here all came from a woman aged 18-29 years in good health.

V gene TRBV28 combines with J gene TRBJ2-5; 8 nucleotides align to TRBD2. V lost 4 bases and J lost 5; bases outside the gene matches: 9. There are 15 residues in the CDR3. Germline assignment: CDR1 MDHEN and CDR2 SYDVKM. This chain's CDR3 is CASSSPQRESETQYF. CDR3 sequence (DNA): TGTGCCAGCAGTTCCCCTCAGCGGGAGTCGGAGACCCAGTACTTC.

The V call is TRBV5-1, the J call TRBJ2-3, with a weak D call TRBD1 (5 bases). The ends were cut back, 3 bases at V and 5 bases at J, with 10 bases in the middle. The CDR3 is 13 amino acids. Germline CDR1 reads SGHRS; CDR2 reads YFSETQ. CDR3 nucleotide sequence: TGCGCCAGCAGCTCGCACAGGCAAGATACGCAGTATTTT. This translates into CASSSHRQDTQYF.

V gene TRBV18 combines with J gene TRBJ2-1; D tentatively fits TRBD1 or TRBD2 (6 bases each). Germline V CDR1 and CDR2: KGHSH, LQKENI. The CDR3 length is 16 residues. Trimming removed 1 base at V and 7 bases at J, with 17 bases between. The CDR3 coding sequence is TGTGCCAGCTCACCACAAACAGACCTAGGGGGGAATGAGCAGTTCTTC. It yields the protein CASSPQTDLGGNEQFF.

This chain links TRBV7-3 with TRBJ2-3; D is perhaps TRBD1 or TRBD2 (5 bases each). The germline V and J ends were trimmed by 2 bases and 2 bases, with 11 bases remaining between them. Germline assignment: CDR1 SGHTA and CDR2 FQGTGA. This CDR3 is built from 15 residues. This CDR3 is CASSLDKGTTDTQYF. CDR3 nucleotides: TGTGCCAGCAGCTTAGATAAGGGGACCACAGATACGCAGTATTTT.

This clone was counted only a few times. The chain links TRBV28 to TRBJ2-7, with 7 bases fitting TRBD1. Germline-derived CDR1 and CDR2 are MDHEN and SYDVKM. V gave up 3 bases and J gave up 3 bases; unmatched junction bases: 5. The CDR3 totals 14 residues. The CDR3 DNA reads TGTGCCAGCAGTTTCCGGGACAGCTACTACGAGCAGTACTTC. Translation gives CASSFRDSYYEQYF.

J is TRBJ2-1 and V is TRBV7-3; D perhaps matches TRBD2 (6 bases). CDR1 and CDR2 from the germline V gene are SGHTA and FQGTGA. V lost 3 bases to trimming and J lost 0 bases, with 6 bases between them. This CDR3 has 14 residues. The CDR3 sequence: CASSLTSSYNEQFF. In nucleotides, the CDR3 is TGTGCCAGCAGCTTGACTAGCTCCTACAATGAGCAGTTCTTC.

V usage is TRBV6-4 and J usage is TRBJ2-7; possibly TRBD1 for D (6 bases). Germline CDR1 and CDR2: MRHNA and SNTAGT. CDR3 length: 11 residues. Trimming left V 10 bases short and J 6 bases short, with 13 bases between. This CDR3 reads CAICRGGEQYF. CDR3 DNA: TGTGCCATCTGCAGGGGTGGCGAGCAGTACTTC.

This clone has only a few counts. V and J are TRBV9 and TRBJ1-1; D perhaps matches TRBD1 (6 bases). The CDR3 runs 15 residues. Germline V CDR1 and CDR2: SGDLS, YYNGEE. Between the trimmed V and J ends, which lost 4 bases and 5 bases, there was a span of 18 bases. The CDR3 protein is CASSPQQGGVTEAFF. The DNA for the CDR3 is TGTGCCAGCAGCCCCCAACAGGGAGGGGTGACTGAAGCTTTCTTT.

The V gene is TRBV5-1, the J gene TRBJ2-5; perhaps TRBD1 as D (6 bases). Germline V gene sequence: CDR1 SGHRS, CDR2 YFSETQ. Trimming took 4 bases from V and 4 from J, leaving 11 bases between them. This CDR3 region has 13 residues. The CDR3 loop is CASSTGWAETQYF. DNA for the CDR3: TGCGCCAGCAGCACAGGGTGGGCAGAGACCCAGTACTTC.

The J gene is TRBJ2-5, the V gene TRBV18; 7 positions match TRBD1. Trimming cost V 4 bases and J 4 bases; bases outside gene matches: 6. CDR3 length: 14 amino acids. The germline V gene has CDR1 KGHSH and CDR2 LQKENI. DNA of the CDR3: TGTGCCAGCTCACGACAGGGTAATCGAGAGACCCAGTACTTC. Protein product: CASSRQGNRETQYF. The full variable domain, with the rest looked up from reference TRBV18 and TRBJ2-5, is NAGVMQNPRHLVRRRGQEARLRCSPMKGHSHVYWYRQLPEEGLKFMVYLQKENIIDESGMPKERFSAEFPKEGPSILRIQQVVRGDSAAYFCASSRQGNRETQYFGPGTRLLVL.